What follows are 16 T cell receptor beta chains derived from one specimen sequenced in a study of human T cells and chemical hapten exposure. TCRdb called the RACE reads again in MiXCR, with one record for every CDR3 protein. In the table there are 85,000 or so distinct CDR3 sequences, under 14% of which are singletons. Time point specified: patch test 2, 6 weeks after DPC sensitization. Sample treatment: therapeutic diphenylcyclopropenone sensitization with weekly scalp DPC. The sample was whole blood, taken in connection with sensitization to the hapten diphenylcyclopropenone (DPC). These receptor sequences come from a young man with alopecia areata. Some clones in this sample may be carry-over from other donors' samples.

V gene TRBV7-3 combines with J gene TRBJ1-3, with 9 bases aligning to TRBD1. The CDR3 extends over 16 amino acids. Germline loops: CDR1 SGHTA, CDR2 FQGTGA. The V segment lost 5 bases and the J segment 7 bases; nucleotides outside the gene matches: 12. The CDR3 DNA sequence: TGTGCCAGCAGCCCCCCGGACAGGGGTGGGTCGAACACCATATATTTT. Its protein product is CASSPPDRGGSNTIYF.

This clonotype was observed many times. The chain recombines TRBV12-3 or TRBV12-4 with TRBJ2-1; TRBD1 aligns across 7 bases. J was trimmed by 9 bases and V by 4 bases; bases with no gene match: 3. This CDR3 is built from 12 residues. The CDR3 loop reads CASSSRGTEQFF. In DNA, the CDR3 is TGTGCCAGCAGTTCCAGGGGGACTGAGCAGTTCTTC.

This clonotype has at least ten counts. As DNA, the CDR3 is TGTGCCAGCAGCTTCCCGGGACAGGGGGTCCTTCTCTCTGGAAACACCATATATTTT. The encoded protein is CASSFPGQGVLLSGNTIYF. This rearrangement joins TRBV7-2 to TRBJ1-3; 11 nucleotides line up with TRBD1. Per germline, CDR1 SGHTA and CDR2 FQGNSA. The length of the CDR3 is 19 residues. Trimming took 3 bases from V and 0 from J; bases not matched to a gene: 10.

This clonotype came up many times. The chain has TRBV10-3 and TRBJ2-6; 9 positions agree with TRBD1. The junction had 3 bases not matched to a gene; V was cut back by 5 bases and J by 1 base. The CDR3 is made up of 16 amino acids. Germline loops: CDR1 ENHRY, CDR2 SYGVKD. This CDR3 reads CAISSGTGSGANVLTF. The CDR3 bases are TGTGCCATCAGTTCCGGGACAGGGTCTGGGGCCAACGTCCTGACTTTC.

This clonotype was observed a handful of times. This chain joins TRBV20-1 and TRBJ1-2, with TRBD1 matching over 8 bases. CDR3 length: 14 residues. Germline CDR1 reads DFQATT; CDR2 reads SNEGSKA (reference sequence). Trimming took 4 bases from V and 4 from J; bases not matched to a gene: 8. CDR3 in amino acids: CSAITSQGGYGYTF. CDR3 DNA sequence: TGCAGTGCTATAACGTCACAGGGGGGCTATGGCTACACCTTC.

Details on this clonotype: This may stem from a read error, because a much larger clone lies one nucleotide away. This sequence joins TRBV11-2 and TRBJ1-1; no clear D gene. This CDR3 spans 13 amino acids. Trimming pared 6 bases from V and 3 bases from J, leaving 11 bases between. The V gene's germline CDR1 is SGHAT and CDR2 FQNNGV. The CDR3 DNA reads TGTGCCAGCAGTAGACTGGTGTACACTGAAGCTTTCTTT. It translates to CASSRLVYTEAFF. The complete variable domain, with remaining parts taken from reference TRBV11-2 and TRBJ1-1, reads EAGVAQSPRYKIIEKRQSVAFWCNPISGHATLYWYQQILGQGPKLLIQFQNNGVVDDSQLPKDRFSAERLKGVDSTLKIQPAKLEDSAVYLCASSRLVYTEAFFGQGTRLTVV.

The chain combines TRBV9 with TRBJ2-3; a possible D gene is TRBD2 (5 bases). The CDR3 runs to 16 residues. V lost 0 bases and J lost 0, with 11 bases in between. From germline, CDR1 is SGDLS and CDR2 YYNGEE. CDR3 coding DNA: TGTGCCAGCAGCGTAGACGGGATACCTAGCACAGATACGCAGTATTTT. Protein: CASSVDGIPSTDTQYF.

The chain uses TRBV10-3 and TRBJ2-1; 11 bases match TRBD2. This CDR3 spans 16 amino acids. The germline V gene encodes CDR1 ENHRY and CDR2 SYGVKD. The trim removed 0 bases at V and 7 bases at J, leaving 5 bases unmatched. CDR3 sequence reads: CAISESFSGGANEQFF. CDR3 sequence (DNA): TGTGCCATCAGTGAGTCCTTTAGCGGGGGGGCGAATGAGCAGTTCTTC.

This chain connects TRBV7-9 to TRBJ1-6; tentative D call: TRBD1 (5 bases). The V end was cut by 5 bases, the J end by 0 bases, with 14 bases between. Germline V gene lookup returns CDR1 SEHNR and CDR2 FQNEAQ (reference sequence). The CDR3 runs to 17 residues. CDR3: CASSARDSSSYNSPLHF. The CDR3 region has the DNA TGTGCCAGCAGCGCCCGGGACTCGAGCTCCTATAATTCACCCCTCCACTTT.

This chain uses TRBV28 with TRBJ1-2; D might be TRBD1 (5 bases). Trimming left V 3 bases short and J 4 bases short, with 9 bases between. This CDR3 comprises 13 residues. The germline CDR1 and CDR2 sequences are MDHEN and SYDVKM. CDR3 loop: CASSFVRGYGYTF. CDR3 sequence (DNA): TGTGCCAGCAGTTTTGTAAGGGGCTATGGCTACACCTTC.

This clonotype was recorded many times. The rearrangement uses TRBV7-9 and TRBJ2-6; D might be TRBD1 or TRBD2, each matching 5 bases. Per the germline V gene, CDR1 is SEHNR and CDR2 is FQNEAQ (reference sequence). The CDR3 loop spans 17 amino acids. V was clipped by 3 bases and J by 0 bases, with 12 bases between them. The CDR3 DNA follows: TGTGCCAGCAGCTTGGTGGCAGGGAGCTCTGGGGCCAACGTCCTGACTTTC. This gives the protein CASSLVAGSSGANVLTF.

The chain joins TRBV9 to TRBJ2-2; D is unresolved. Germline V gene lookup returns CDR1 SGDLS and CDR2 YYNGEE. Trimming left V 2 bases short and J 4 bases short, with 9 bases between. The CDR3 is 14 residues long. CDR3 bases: TGTGCCAGCAGCGTCGCCCAAGGCACCGGGGAGCTGTTTTTT. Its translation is CASSVAQGTGELFF.

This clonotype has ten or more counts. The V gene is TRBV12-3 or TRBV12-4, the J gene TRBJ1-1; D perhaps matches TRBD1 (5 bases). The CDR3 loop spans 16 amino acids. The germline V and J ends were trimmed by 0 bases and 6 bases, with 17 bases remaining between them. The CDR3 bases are TGTGCCAGCAGTTTAGCGCAATGGGGGGAGGGTGCTGAAGCTTTCTTT. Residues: CASSLAQWGEGAEAFF.

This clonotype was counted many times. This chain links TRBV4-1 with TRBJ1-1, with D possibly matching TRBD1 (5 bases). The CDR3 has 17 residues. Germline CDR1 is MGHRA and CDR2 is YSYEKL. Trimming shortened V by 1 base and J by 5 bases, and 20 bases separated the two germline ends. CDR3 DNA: TGCGCCAGCAGCCAAGGGAGGAATGGACAACTCTGGACTGAAGCTTTCTTT. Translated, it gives CASSQGRNGQLWTEAFF.

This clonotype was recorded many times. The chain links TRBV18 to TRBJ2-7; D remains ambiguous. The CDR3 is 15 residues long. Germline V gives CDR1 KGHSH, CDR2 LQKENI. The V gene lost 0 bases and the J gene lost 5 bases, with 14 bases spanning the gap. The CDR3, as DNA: TGTGCCAGCTCACCACCCCGGAGCTACCGCGACGAGCAGTACTTC. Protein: CASSPPRSYRDEQYF.

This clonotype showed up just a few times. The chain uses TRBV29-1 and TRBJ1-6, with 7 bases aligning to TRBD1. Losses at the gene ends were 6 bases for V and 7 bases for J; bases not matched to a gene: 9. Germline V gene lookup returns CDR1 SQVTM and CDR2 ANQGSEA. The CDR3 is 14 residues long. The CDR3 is CSVSVTGSNSPLHF. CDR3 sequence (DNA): TGCAGCGTATCCGTGACAGGGAGCAATTCACCCCTCCACTTT.